This T cell receptor (beta chain) stems from a study of T cell responses to AZD1222 COVID-19 vaccine. Study conclusions and caveats: The donors showed a predominance of white British ancestry and of females, with possible underestimation of clonal diversity. Among spike-specific TCRs, nearly half reportedly target unmutated variant regions.

The protocol was immunoSEQ multiplex PCR, while the TCRdb copy is restricted to in-frame clones and leaves out a portion. The sample contains around 110,000 clones, roughly nine tenths of which appear only once. Germline V gives CDR1 LGHDT, CDR2 YNNKEL (reference sequence). The V gene lost 0 bases and the J gene lost 3 bases, with 15 bases spanning the gap. The CDR3 extends over 17 amino acids. With regard to this clone: The target antigen is unknown.

The TCR was taken from an adult in good health. This chain links TRBV3-1 (or the pseudogene TRBV3-2) with TRBJ2-4; perhaps TRBD2 as D (6 bases). The sequences come from peripheral blood, collected on day 0 of AZD1222 vaccination. CDR3 residues: CASSQDPGGRGKNIQYF. In nucleotides, the CDR3 is TGTGCCAGCAGCCAAGATCCCGGGGGTCGGGGCAAAAACATTCAGTACTTC.